This entry lists 8 T cell receptor beta chains sequenced from one sample in a study of T cell changes during pregnancy in multiple sclerosis. Profiling relied on immunoSEQ multiplex PCR, and the TCRdb table lists in-frame clones only, not all of them. Altogether some 80,000 clones are present, 94% being singletons, with the ten largest covering approximately 0.15%. The sample was CD4+ T cells from peripheral blood mononuclear cells, taken after pregnancy. The receptors stem from a female donor with multiple sclerosis, enrolled in a pregnancy study.

The chain employs TRBV28 and TRBJ1-5; 11 nucleotides match TRBD1. Trimming took 5 bases from V and 5 from J; bases not matched to a gene: 8. Per germline, CDR1 MDHEN and CDR2 SYDVKM. This CDR3 has 16 amino acids. The CDR3 sequence: CASSPRLGQGDQPQHF. CDR3 nucleotide sequence: TGTGCCAGCAGTCCTAGGCTGGGACAGGGGGATCAGCCCCAGCATTTT.

The chain combines TRBV9 with TRBJ2-7; TRBD2 matches 10 bases. Per germline, CDR1 SGDLS and CDR2 YYNGEE. The CDR3 loop spans 15 amino acids. J was trimmed by 7 bases and V by 5 bases; bases with no gene match: 12. The chain's CDR3 is CASSRTASGSLEQYF. In nucleotides, the CDR3 is TGTGCCAGCAGTCGTACGGCTAGCGGGAGTCTTGAGCAGTACTTC.

J is TRBJ2-5 and V is TRBV7-9; 7 bases are shared with TRBD2. Per germline, CDR1 SEHNR and CDR2 FQNEAQ (reference sequence). The CDR3 contains 13 residues. The junction had 2 bases not matched to a gene; V was cut back by 6 bases and J by 1 base. In DNA, the CDR3 is TGTGCCAGCAGACCTAGCGGCCAAGAGACCCAGTACTTC. Amino acids: CASRPSGQETQYF.

The genes are TRBV28 and TRBJ1-5; 9 nucleotides agree with TRBD1. CDR1 and CDR2 from the germline V gene are MDHEN and SYDVKM. V lost 5 bases and J lost 6; bases outside the gene matches: 8. The CDR3 runs 15 residues. The CDR3 DNA sequence: TGTGCCAGCAGTCCATCACAGGGGGCAATTCAGCCCCAGCATTTT. This translates into CASSPSQGAIQPQHF.

The genes are TRBV19 and TRBJ2-2; tentative D call: TRBD1 (5 bases). This CDR3 spans 14 amino acids. Trimming stripped 2 bases from V and 5 bases from J, with 9 bases between. Per the germline V gene, CDR1 is LNHDA and CDR2 is SQIVND (reference sequence). The CDR3 loop is CASSIRGDTGELFF. The DNA of the CDR3 is TGTGCCAGTAGTATAAGGGGCGATACCGGGGAGCTGTTTTTT.

This clone was found once. V is TRBV18 and J is TRBJ2-1, with 12 bases matching TRBD2. The CDR3 length is 19 residues. The J segment lost 5 bases and the V segment lost 1 base, leaving 12 bases of the junction unmatched. CDR1 KGHSH and CDR2 LQKENI come from the germline V gene. CDR3 nucleotide sequence: TGTGCCAGCTCACCACTGCCAACTAGCGGGAGGACGGGTCACAATGAGCAGTTCTTC. This sequence encodes CASSPLPTSGRTGHNEQFF. Full variable domain (rest looked up from reference TRBV18 and TRBJ2-1): NAGVMQNPRHLVRRRGQEARLRCSPMKGHSHVYWYRQLPEEGLKFMVYLQKENIIDESGMPKERFSAEFPKEGPSILRIQQVVRGDSAAYFCASSPLPTSGRTGHNEQFFGPGTRLTVL.

This rearrangement joins TRBV5-1 to TRBJ2-2; 8 bases agree with TRBD1. Germline V gene sequence: CDR1 SGHRS, CDR2 YFSETQ. Unmatched junction bases numbered 9, after V lost 0 bases and J lost 2 bases. This CDR3 is built from 18 residues. CDR3 loop: CASSLGTPTGGNTGELFF. CDR3 DNA sequence: TGCGCCAGCAGCTTGGGAACACCTACAGGGGGTAACACCGGGGAGCTGTTTTTT.

The CDR3 region has the DNA TGTGCCAGCAGTTGGCTAGCGGGAGCCGGGGAGCTGTTTTTT. This codes for CASSWLAGAGELFF. V gene TRBV27 combines with J gene TRBJ2-2, with 10 bases matching TRBD2. Germline CDR1 is MNHEY and CDR2 is SMNVEV (reference sequence). V shed 4 bases, J shed 6 bases, and the junction held 2 bases outside the gene matches. The CDR3 totals 14 residues.